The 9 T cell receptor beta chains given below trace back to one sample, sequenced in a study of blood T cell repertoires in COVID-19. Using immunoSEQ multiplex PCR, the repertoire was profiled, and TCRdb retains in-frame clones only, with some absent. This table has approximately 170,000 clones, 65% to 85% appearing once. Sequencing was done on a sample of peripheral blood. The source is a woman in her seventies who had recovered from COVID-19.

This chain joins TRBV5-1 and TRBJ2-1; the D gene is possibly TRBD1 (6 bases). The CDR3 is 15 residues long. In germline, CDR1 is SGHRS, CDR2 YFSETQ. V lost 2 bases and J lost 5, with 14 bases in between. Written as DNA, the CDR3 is TGCGCCAGCAGCTTATGGGGACAACAAAACAATGAGCAGTTCTTC. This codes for CASSLWGQQNNEQFF.

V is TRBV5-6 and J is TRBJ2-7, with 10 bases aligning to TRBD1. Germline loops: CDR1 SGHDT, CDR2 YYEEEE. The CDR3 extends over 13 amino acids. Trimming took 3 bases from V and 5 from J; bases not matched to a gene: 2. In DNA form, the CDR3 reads TGTGCCAGCAGCTGGGACAGGGGCCACGAGCAGTACTTC. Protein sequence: CASSWDRGHEQYF.

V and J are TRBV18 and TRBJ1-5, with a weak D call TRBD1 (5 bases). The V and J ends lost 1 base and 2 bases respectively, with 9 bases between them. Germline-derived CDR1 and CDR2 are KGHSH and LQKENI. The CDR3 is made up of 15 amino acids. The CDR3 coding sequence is TGTGCCAGCTCACCACAGGGGTACGGCAATCAGCCCCAGCATTTT. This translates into CASSPQGYGNQPQHF.

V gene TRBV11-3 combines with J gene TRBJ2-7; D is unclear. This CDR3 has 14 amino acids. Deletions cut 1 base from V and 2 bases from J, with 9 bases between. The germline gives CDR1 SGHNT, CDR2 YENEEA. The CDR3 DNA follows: TGTGCCAGCAGCTTAGGCCCCGGTCCCTACGAGCAGTACTTC. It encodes CASSLGPGPYEQYF.

CDR3 amino acids: CASSWGQGLNTF. The CDR3 bases are TGTGCCAGCAGTTGGGGACAGGGGTTAAACACCTTC. The chain links TRBV12-3 or TRBV12-4 to TRBJ1-2, with 10 nucleotides matching TRBD1. V shed 4 bases and J 12 bases; nucleotides not matched to a gene: 5. The CDR3 runs to 12 residues.

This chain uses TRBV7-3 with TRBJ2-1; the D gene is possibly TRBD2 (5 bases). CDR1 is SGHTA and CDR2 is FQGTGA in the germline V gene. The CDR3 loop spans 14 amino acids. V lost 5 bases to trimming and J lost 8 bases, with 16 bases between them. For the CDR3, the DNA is TGTGCCAGCAGCCCAAGTGGGAGTGGGTATGAGCAGTTCTTC. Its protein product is CASSPSGSGYEQFF.

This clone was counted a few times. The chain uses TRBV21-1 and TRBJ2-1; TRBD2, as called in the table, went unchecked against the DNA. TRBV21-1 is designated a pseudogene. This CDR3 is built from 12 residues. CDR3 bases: TGTGCCAGCAGCGCCCAACTAGCGGAGCAGTTCTTC. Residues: CASSAQLAEQFF.

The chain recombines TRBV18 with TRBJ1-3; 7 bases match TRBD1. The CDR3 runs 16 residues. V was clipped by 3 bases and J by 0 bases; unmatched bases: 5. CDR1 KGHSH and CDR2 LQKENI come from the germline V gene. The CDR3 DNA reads TGTGCCAGCTCACCGGCAGGGGGGAGCTCTGGAAACACCATATATTTT. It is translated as CASSPAGGSSGNTIYF.

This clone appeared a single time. CDR3 sequence: CAWSVVGGSYGYTF. The CDR3 coding sequence is TGTGCCTGGAGTGTAGTGGGGGGTTCCTATGGCTACACCTTC. V usage is TRBV30 and J usage is TRBJ1-2; the D gene is possibly TRBD1 (5 bases). Deletions cut 0 bases from V and 4 bases from J, with 12 bases between. This CDR3 contains 14 residues. Germline V lookup: CDR1 GTSNPN, CDR2 SVGIG (reference sequence).